This TCR beta chain comes out of a study of T cells in localized non-small cell lung cancer (dated by TCRdb to 2018 to 2021). In the study overall: The study analyzed T cell repertoires of 236 early-stage NSCLC patients, comparing tumors and uninvolved tumor-adjacent lungs. All 250 or so NSCLC patients in the cohort were treatment-naive and had localized lung tumors that were resected. A mean age of roughly 66 years was recorded for the NSCLC patients, of whom under 150 were male and over 100 were female. Overall study results and their limits: Since the design was exploratory, TCR variables were selected using unadjusted p-values with no false-discovery rate correction. A median of about 50 of the top 100 tumor clones turned up in the paired uninvolved adjacent lung, and roughly 30 of those clones also ranked among the top 100 of that same adjacent lung. The highest T cell clonality was observed in uninvolved tumor-adjacent lung, where clonality exceeded that of tumor, suggesting that antigenic responses were more focused in uninvolved tumor-adjacent lung. Because multi-region tumor sequencing was not done, intratumor heterogeneity could not be ruled out. Higher blood T cell density associated with longer overall survival, while higher adjacent-lung clonality associated with shorter survival.

At diagnosis, tumor, uninvolved tumor-adjacent lung and peripheral blood were collected and then preserved as a mix of FFPE and fresh-frozen material. For TCR repertoire profiling, the blood samples were analyzed as peripheral blood mononuclear cells. TCR beta CDR3 regions were sequenced from DNA using the immunoSEQ Assay. Processing in the source paper ran as follows. T cell density was computed as TCR beta template counts normalized to usable DNA estimated by amplifying housekeeping genes. Richness was estimated with the preseqR package, extrapolating to 400,000 templates for PBMC samples and 120,000 templates for tissue samples. Clonality was taken to be one minus Pielou's evenness. Differential abundance testing on productive amino-acid clonotypes, with a minimum total count of 5 and an alpha of 0.1, was used to identify tissue-enriched TCRs. The Jaccard Index and the Morisita Overlap Index were used to quantify repertoire overlap between compartments. GLIPH grouped TCR beta CDR3s together with public tetramer-defined viral CDR3s, and a viral motif had to include at least three viral sequences and also show V-gene enrichment. In its TCRdb copy, this immuneACCESS table keeps in-frame sequences only and misses some clones. Where compared with another copy, unresolved V genes explain less than half of these, and the others have no known cause. V and J calls and clone size are those listed in that table; D and trimming were worked out from the DNA. For this sample the table gives around 50,000 clones, of which roughly 90% were detected only once. The ten most abundant clones make up over 4% of the sample.

Note on this clone: Its antigen is not yet known. No base quality information exists; no much larger clone differs at one position.

CDR1 and CDR2, per the germline V gene (reference sequence), are LNHDA and SQIVND. The CDR3, from cysteine to phenylalanine, totals 13 residues. The entry retains the CDR3 DNA only, 39 bases that are in frame from base 1. Clipping removes 6 bases from V and 2 bases from J, with 2 as the unmatched junction base count. This TCR was recovered from a woman aged 40-69 years with stage I lung adenocarcinoma. The material was peripheral blood, obtained before any cancer treatment. This sequence uses TRBV19 and TRBJ2-3; 7 central nucleotides agree with TRBD1. CDR3 reads: CASRGQLTDTQYF. The sequence in DNA is TGTGCCAGTAGGGGACAGCTCACAGATACGCAGTATTTT.